A selection of T cell receptor beta chains follows, all from one sample in a study of blood T cell repertoires in COVID-19. Repertoires were generated with immunoSEQ multiplex PCR, while TCRdb's copy carries only in-frame clones and drops some. The sample records 75,000 to 100,000 clones, over 70% being singletons. Sequenced input: peripheral blood. The source of these receptors is a woman older than 75 with acute or convalescent COVID-19. Both conserved end residues are part of each CDR3. A D gene is named only where the DNA matches it firmly. Clone size is stated in some rows and not others, as once, few, many or a class when expanded.

size: many; D: .; V: TRBV19; J: TRBJ2-2; CDR3: CASSRWNTGELFF; DNA: TGTGCCAGTTCTAGATGGAACACCGGGGAGCTGTTTTTT
size: .; D: .; V: TRBV5-4; J: TRBJ2-1; CDR3: CASSLTGLNEQFF; DNA: TGTGCCAGCAGCTTAACAGGGCTCAATGAGCAGTTCTTC
size: .; D: TRBD1; V: TRBV28; J: TRBJ2-7; CDR3: CAERGQGSYEQYF; DNA: TGTGCCGAGAGGGGACAGGGCTCCTACGAGCAGTACTTC
size: .; D: .; V: TRBV5-4; J: TRBJ1-2; CDR3: CASSTPLSDYTF; DNA: TGTGCCAGCAGCACCCCCCTGTCAGACTACACCTTC
size: .; D: .; V: TRBV30; J: TRBJ1-4; CDR3: CAWSFSGVMSEKLFF; DNA: TGTGCCTGGAGTTTCTCAGGGGTAATGAGTGAAAAACTGTTTTTT
size: .; D: TRBD1; V: TRBV12-5; J: TRBJ1-5; CDR3: CASGFTGQGAGQPQHF; DNA: TGTGCTAGTGGTTTTACCGGACAGGGGGCAGGTCAGCCCCAGCATTTT
size: .; D: TRBD2; V: TRBV15; J: TRBJ2-3; CDR3: CATSRDTSGTTRTDTQYF; DNA: TGTGCCACCAGCAGAGATACTAGCGGAACCACTCGCACAGATACGCAGTATTTT
size: .; D: .; V: TRBV9; J: TRBJ1-1; CDR3: CASSVGGTMNTEAFF; DNA: TGTGCCAGCAGCGTAGGGGGCACCATGAACACTGAAGCTTTCTTT
size: .; D: TRBD1; V: TRBV5-1; J: TRBJ1-1; CDR3: CASSWQGAPQDTEAFF; DNA: TGCGCCAGCAGCTGGCAGGGGGCCCCGCAGGACACTGAAGCTTTCTTT
size: .; D: .; V: TRBV7-2; J: TRBJ2-1; CDR3: CASSLGTTKGEQFF; DNA: TGTGCCAGCAGCTTAGGGACTACCAAGGGTGAGCAGTTCTTC
size: .; D: TRBD1; V: TRBV5-1; J: TRBJ1-2; CDR3: CASSLVRGQVGYTF; DNA: TGCGCCAGCAGCTTGGTTAGGGGGCAGGTTGGCTACACCTTC
size: .; D: TRBD1; V: TRBV7-6; J: TRBJ1-2; CDR3: CASSLTGGDYGYTF; DNA: TGTGCCAGCAGCTTGACAGGGGGCGACTATGGCTACACCTTC
size: .; D: TRBD2; V: TRBV5-1; J: TRBJ2-7; CDR3: CASSWGRVAGEYEQYF; DNA: TGCGCCAGCAGCTGGGGTCGAGTAGCGGGGGAATACGAGCAGTACTTC
size: .; D: TRBD1; V: TRBV5-1; J: TRBJ1-2; CDR3: CASSLTGTVSNYGYTF; DNA: TGCGCCAGCAGCTTGACCGGGACAGTTTCTAACTATGGCTACACCTTC
size: .; D: TRBD1; V: TRBV6-5; J: TRBJ1-2; CDR3: CASTSTGVGYTF; DNA: TGTGCCAGCACTTCTACAGGGGTTGGCTACACCTTC
size: .; D: TRBD2; V: TRBV9; J: TRBJ2-5; CDR3: CASSGTSGILETQYF; DNA: TGTGCCAGCAGCGGGACTAGCGGGATATTAGAGACCCAGTACTTC
size: .; D: .; V: TRBV19; J: TRBJ1-2; CDR3: CASSESNYGYTF; DNA: TGTGCCAGTAGCGAGTCCAACTATGGCTACACCTTC
size: .; D: .; V: TRBV5-8; J: TRBJ1-6; CDR3: CASSLGTANSPLHF; DNA: TGTGCCAGCAGCTTGGGGACAGCCAATTCACCCCTCCACTTT
size: .; D: TRBD2; V: TRBV9; J: TRBJ2-3; CDR3: CASSVFLAGGPGDTQYF; DNA: TGTGCCAGCAGCGTATTCCTAGCGGGAGGGCCTGGGGATACGCAGTATTTT
size: .; D: TRBD2; V: TRBV29-1; J: TRBJ2-7; CDR3: CSVGLAGYEQYF; DNA: TGCAGCGTCGGGTTAGCGGGCTACGAGCAGTACTTC
size: .; D: .; V: TRBV29-1; J: TRBJ2-7; CDR3: CSVGVGYEQYF; DNA: TGCAGCGTTGGAGTTGGCTACGAGCAGTACTTC
size: once; D: .; V: TRBV7-8; J: TRBJ2-1; CDR3: CASSLGVAAGNNEQFF; DNA: TGTGCCAGCAGCTTAGGGGTAGCGGCTGGTAACAATGAGCAGTTCTTC
size: .; D: .; V: TRBV5-6; J: TRBJ1-1; CDR3: CASSLAGVLNTEAFF; DNA: TGTGCCAGCAGCTTGGCAGGGGTCCTGAACACTGAAGCTTTCTTT
size: .; D: .; V: TRBV7-2; J: TRBJ1-3; CDR3: CASSLGRGLFGNTIYF; DNA: TGTGCCAGCAGCTTGGGAAGGGGACTATTTGGAAACACCATATATTTT